Below are 5 T cell receptor beta chains sequenced from a single sample in a study of cytomegalovirus exposure and HLA in healthy donors. The PCR contained 60 Vbeta and 13 Jbeta primers. Sequencing was performed with immunoSEQ multiplex PCR; in TCRdb, only in-frame clones are kept and a portion is missing. The repertoire holds approximately 190,000 clones, about three quarters seen once, with approximately 2.1% in the top ten. Sequenced sample: PBMCs. These receptors were collected from a woman in her thirties in good health and CMV-seropositive.

This chain joins TRBV6-5 and TRBJ2-2; the match to TRBD1 covers 7 bases. This CDR3 spans 14 amino acids. Trimming removed 6 bases from V and 2 bases from J; junction bases left unmatched: 3. Germline V gene data show CDR1 as MNHEY and CDR2 as SVGAGI. This CDR3 reads CASSRQGNTGELFF. CDR3 DNA: TGTGCCAGCAGCCGACAGGGAAACACCGGGGAGCTGTTTTTT.

This chain links TRBV6-1 with TRBJ1-2; 9 bases line up with TRBD1. With V trimmed by 5 bases and J by 6 bases, 4 bases remained unmatched. This CDR3 spans 13 amino acids. Germline V CDR1 and CDR2: MNHNS, SASEGT. The CDR3 region is CASSPGTGNGYTF. The DNA for the CDR3 is TGTGCCAGCAGTCCCGGGACAGGGAATGGCTACACCTTC.

This sequence joins TRBV5-1 and TRBJ1-6; 9 bases match TRBD1. The germline CDR1 and CDR2 sequences are SGHRS and YFSETQ. CDR3 length: 14 residues. V dropped 3 bases and J dropped 7; count of bases not matched to a gene: 2. The CDR3 coding sequence is TGCGCCAGCAGCTACGGACAGGGGAATTCACCCCTCCACTTT. This sequence encodes CASSYGQGNSPLHF.

With regard to this clone: Additional DNA sequences in this sample encode the identical CDR3. V is TRBV18 and J is TRBJ1-1; no clear D gene. Trimming shortened V by 2 bases and J by 1 base, and 5 bases separated the two germline ends. Germline V gene lookup returns CDR1 KGHSH and CDR2 LQKENI. The CDR3 consists of 13 residues. The CDR3 sequence is CASSPAGNTEAFF. The CDR3 DNA reads as TGTGCCAGCTCACCAGCCGGGAACACTGAAGCTTTCTTT.

J is TRBJ1-1 and V is TRBV5-1; D unresolved. The CDR3 is made up of 13 amino acids. The V and J ends lost 0 bases and 4 bases respectively, with 7 bases between them. In germline, CDR1 is SGHRS, CDR2 YFSETQ. DNA of the CDR3: TGCGCCAGCAGCTTGGCAGGCAGCACTGAAGCTTTCTTT. Translation gives CASSLAGSTEAFF.